This is a list of T cell receptor beta chains from one sample in a study of blood T cell repertoires in COVID-19. Sequencing was performed with immunoSEQ multiplex PCR; in TCRdb, only in-frame clones are kept and a portion is missing. The data show 180,000 or so clones, roughly 80% seen once. Sequenced: peripheral blood. The receptor set was obtained from a woman between 40 and 50 years old with COVID-19, enrolled during active disease. CDR3s include the opening cysteine and the closing phenylalanine or tryptophan. Each record gives: J gene, V gene, CDR3 protein.

j_call: TRBJ2-3
v_call: TRBV18
cdr3_aa: CASSDSGGKDTQYF

j_call: TRBJ1-4
v_call: TRBV11-1
cdr3_aa: CASSFNSATNEKLFF

j_call: TRBJ1-5
v_call: TRBV27
cdr3_aa: CASSLDSYSNQPQHF

j_call: TRBJ2-5
v_call: TRBV28
cdr3_aa: CASSTHGGRAQETQYF

j_call: TRBJ1-2
v_call: TRBV10-3
cdr3_aa: CAIRKMGQNSYGYTF

j_call: TRBJ2-3
v_call: TRBV7-2
cdr3_aa: CASSSPPGTSTKRDTQYF

j_call: TRBJ2-2
v_call: TRBV29-1
cdr3_aa: CSIVAGGRTGELFF

j_call: TRBJ1-1
v_call: TRBV27
cdr3_aa: CASSFKGARTEAFF

j_call: TRBJ1-6
v_call: TRBV12-5
cdr3_aa: CASPGQGLYCNSPLHF

j_call: TRBJ1-2
v_call: TRBV19
cdr3_aa: CASAPTGGIYGYTF

j_call: TRBJ1-1
v_call: TRBV5-1
cdr3_aa: CASSLDLQGNTEAFF

j_call: TRBJ1-3
v_call: TRBV5-6
cdr3_aa: CASSLTGFFRNTIYF

j_call: TRBJ1-1
v_call: TRBV6-1
cdr3_aa: CASSEQGQAFF

j_call: TRBJ2-1
v_call: TRBV4-1
cdr3_aa: CASSQDLASGSGYEQFF

j_call: TRBJ2-2
v_call: TRBV29-1
cdr3_aa: CSVRYTNTGELFF

j_call: TRBJ2-5
v_call: TRBV15
cdr3_aa: CATSRELNDQETQYF

j_call: TRBJ1-2
v_call: TRBV10-2
cdr3_aa: CASSESTGGGQIIGYTF

j_call: TRBJ2-2
v_call: TRBV4-2
cdr3_aa: CASSPRGLVGAGELFF

j_call: TRBJ1-2
v_call: TRBV29-1
cdr3_aa: CSVERATGYTF

j_call: TRBJ1-1
v_call: TRBV6-5
cdr3_aa: CASGPSQGSTEAFF

j_call: TRBJ2-2
v_call: TRBV5-1
cdr3_aa: CASSWDPSGSSTGELFF

j_call: TRBJ1-6
v_call: TRBV5-1
cdr3_aa: CASSLVVDSNSPLHF

j_call: TRBJ2-3
v_call: TRBV30
cdr3_aa: CAWRAGGLDTQYF

j_call: TRBJ2-3
v_call: TRBV13
cdr3_aa: CASSLGGGVKADTQYF

j_call: TRBJ2-1
v_call: TRBV15
cdr3_aa: CATSRGLQSDEQFF

j_call: TRBJ2-2
v_call: TRBV27
cdr3_aa: CASSLWPGELFF

j_call: TRBJ2-5
v_call: TRBV3-1/TRBV3-2
cdr3_aa: CASSQGAGAWETQYF

j_call: TRBJ1-5
v_call: TRBV6-1
cdr3_aa: CASSPTGGYQPQHF